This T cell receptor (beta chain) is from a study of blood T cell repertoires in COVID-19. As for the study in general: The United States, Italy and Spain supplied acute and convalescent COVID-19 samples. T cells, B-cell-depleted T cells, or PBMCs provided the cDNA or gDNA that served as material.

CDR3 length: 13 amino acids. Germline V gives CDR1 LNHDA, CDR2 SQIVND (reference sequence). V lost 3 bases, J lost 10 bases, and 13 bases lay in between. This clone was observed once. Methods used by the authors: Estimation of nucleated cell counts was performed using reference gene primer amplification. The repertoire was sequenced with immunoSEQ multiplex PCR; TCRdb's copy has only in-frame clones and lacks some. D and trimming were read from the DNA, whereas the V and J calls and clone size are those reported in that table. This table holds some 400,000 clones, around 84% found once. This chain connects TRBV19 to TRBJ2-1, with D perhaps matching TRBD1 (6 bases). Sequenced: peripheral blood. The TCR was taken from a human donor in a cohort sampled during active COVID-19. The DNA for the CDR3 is TGTGCCAGTAGTATGTCTGGGGGCAAAGAGCAGTTCTTC. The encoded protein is CASSMSGGKEQFF. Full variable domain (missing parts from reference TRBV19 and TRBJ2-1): DGGITQSPKYLFRKEGQNVTLSCEQNLNHDAMYWYRQDPGQGLRLIYYSQIVNDFQKGDIAEGYSVSREKKESFPLTVTSAQKNPTAFYLCASSMSGGKEQFFGPGTRLTVL.